A single sample gave rise to the 22 T cell receptor beta chains below, sequenced in a study of CD8 T cells in ankylosing spondylitis (dated by TCRdb to the late 2010s). Preparation of the library involved 5' RACE. Sequencing was performed on an Illumina HiSeq 2500. Using fastp at Q25 and MiXCR, TCRdb reprocessed the public reads and kept productive beta chains. Each record represents a unique CDR3 protein, reported with the most common genes and DNA among its rows. This sample comprises about 240,000 distinct CDR3 sequences, around 10% of them detected only once. The ten top clones hold roughly 6.8% of the sample. Sequenced input: blood, either unsorted or a sorted T cell fraction (not recorded which). The receptors were sampled from a male donor with ankylosing spondylitis or in good health (not recorded which).

In this sample, this clonotype turned up many times. This sequence joins TRBV10-3 and TRBJ1-1; the D gene is possibly TRBD1 (6 bases). Germline-derived CDR1 and CDR2 are ENHRY and SYGVKD. V was clipped by 3 bases and J by 3 bases, with 11 bases between them. CDR3 length: 14 amino acids. The CDR3 spells CAISEFAGDTEAFF. For the CDR3, the DNA is TGTGCCATCAGTGAATTCGCAGGGGACACTGAAGCTTTCTTT.

In its sample, this clonotype was seen a few times. V gene TRBV20-1 combines with J gene TRBJ2-2; 13 positions match TRBD2. V shed 0 bases and J 4 bases; nucleotides not matched to a gene: 11. Germline V lookup: CDR1 DFQATT, CDR2 SNEGSKA (reference sequence). The CDR3 loop spans 19 amino acids. DNA for the CDR3: TGCAGTGCTAGAGATGGTCGAGGACTAGCGGGAGATGGCACCGGGGAGCTGTTTTTT. Residues: CSARDGRGLAGDGTGELFF.

This clonotype showed up many times. This sequence joins TRBV7-8 and TRBJ2-3; D is unresolved. The CDR3 runs to 15 residues. The ends were cut back, 1 base at V and 1 base at J, with 9 bases in the middle. Germline V CDR1 and CDR2: SGHVS, FQNEAQ. The chain's CDR3 is CASSLVSGGTDTQYF. CDR3 sequence (DNA): TGTGCCAGCAGCTTAGTCTCGGGCGGCACAGATACGCAGTATTTT.

In the case of this clonotype: One junction end disagrees with the germline gene, perhaps due to a read error. This chain uses TRBV7-2 with TRBJ1-2; 7 bases are a match to TRBD1. Germline V lookup: CDR1 SGHTA, CDR2 FQGNSA. The CDR3 has 12 amino acids. DNA for the CDR3: TGTGCCAGCAGCTTACTTCGGGGGACAGTCTTCTTC. This codes for CASSLLRGTVFF.

This clonotype was seen at least ten times. In DNA, the CDR3 is TGCAGTGCAAGATATGGGGGGCAGAGCTCCTACAATGAGCAGTTCTTC. The encoded protein is CSARYGGQSSYNEQFF. V is TRBV20-1 and J is TRBJ2-1; D is perhaps TRBD1 or TRBD2 (6 bases each). The CDR3 consists of 16 residues. The germline V gene has CDR1 DFQATT and CDR2 SNEGSKA (reference sequence). The V end lost 6 bases, the J end lost 0 bases, and 18 bases lay between the germline ends.

This clonotype was recorded at least ten times. V is TRBV12-3 or TRBV12-4 and J is TRBJ2-1; TRBD1 might be the D (6 bases). This CDR3 comprises 16 residues. Deletions cut 4 bases from V and 2 bases from J, with 15 bases between. Here the CDR3 DNA reads TGTGCCAGCAGTTCCCATGGGCAGGGGCCCTACAATGAGCAGTTCTTC. Its translation: CASSSHGQGPYNEQFF.

This clonotype was found many times. The V and J genes are TRBV7-2 and TRBJ2-3; D uncertain. Germline assignment: CDR1 SGHTA and CDR2 FQGNSA. The CDR3 consists of 11 residues. Trimming took off 2 bases at V and 6 bases at J, with 3 bases between the two ends. The CDR3 here is CASSLMDTQYF. In DNA, the CDR3 is TGTGCCAGCAGCTTAATGGATACGCAGTATTTT.

This clonotype occurred many times. This sequence joins TRBV29-1 and TRBJ1-1, with 8 bases aligning to TRBD1. CDR1 SQVTM and CDR2 ANQGSEA come from the germline V gene. The CDR3 runs to 13 residues. The ends lost 4 bases at V and 1 base at J; junction bases unmatched: 2. In DNA, the CDR3 is TGCAGCGTTGTAGGGACAGGGAACACTGAAGCTTTCTTT. Protein product: CSVVGTGNTEAFF.

This clonotype was recorded at least ten times. The rearrangement uses TRBV25-1 and TRBJ2-5; D gene uncertain. The V end lost 5 bases, the J end lost 5 bases, and 24 bases lay between the germline ends. Germline V CDR1 and CDR2: MGHDK, SYGVNS. The CDR3 consists of 17 residues. CDR3 sequence: CASSPQSAGPSMETQYF. The CDR3 region has the DNA TGTGCCAGCAGTCCACAGTCTGCAGGCCCCTCGATGGAGACCCAGTACTTC.

This clonotype appeared many times. The rearrangement uses TRBV5-1 and TRBJ2-3; the D gene is possibly TRBD2 (5 bases). CDR3 length: 14 amino acids. Trimming left V 4 bases short and J 3 bases short, with 12 bases between. CDR1 SGHRS and CDR2 YFSETQ come from the germline V gene. For the CDR3, the DNA is TGCGCCAGCAGCCTCGGGGAGACGACAGATACGCAGTATTTT. Its protein product is CASSLGETTDTQYF.

This clonotype was detected once. The V gene is TRBV4-2, the J gene TRBJ2-1; D unresolved. This CDR3 has 15 amino acids. With 4 bases removed from V and 8 bases from J, the gap between germline ends came to 18 bases. The germline V gene has CDR1 LGHNA and CDR2 YNFKEQ. CDR3 residues: CASSLIETSFDEQFF. The CDR3 nucleotides are TGTGCCAGCAGCCTTATAGAGACGAGTTTCGATGAGCAGTTCTTC.

This clonotype came up many times. The chain links TRBV20-1 to TRBJ2-1; no clear D gene. Germline V gene sequence: CDR1 DFQATT, CDR2 SNEGSKA (reference sequence). The CDR3 length is 13 residues. Trimming pared 1 base from V and 8 bases from J, leaving 12 bases between. The CDR3 sequence: CSARGISFDEQFF. The CDR3 nucleotides read TGCAGTGCTAGAGGCATTAGCTTCGATGAGCAGTTCTTC.

This clonotype was recorded many times. This chain links TRBV7-3 with TRBJ2-1; tentatively, D is TRBD2 (6 bases). The CDR3 contains 15 residues. V was trimmed by 3 bases and J by 1 base, leaving 10 bases between them. Germline CDR1 reads SGHTA; CDR2 reads FQGTGA. The CDR3 loop is CASSFGGASYNEQFF. CDR3 nucleotides: TGTGCCAGCAGCTTTGGCGGGGCTTCCTACAATGAGCAGTTCTTC.

The chain couples TRBV6-2 or TRBV6-3 to TRBJ2-7; a weak D match, TRBD2 (6 bases). This CDR3 is 13 amino acids long. Germline-derived CDR1 and CDR2 are MNHEY and SVGEGT. Trimming took off 8 bases at V and 3 bases at J, with 14 bases between the two ends. CDR3 DNA sequence: TGTGCCAGCGGCCTCCGGGACTTCTACGAGCAGTACTTC. This sequence encodes CASGLRDFYEQYF.

This clonotype was recorded a few times. The chain carries TRBV7-3 and TRBJ2-1; D might be TRBD1 or TRBD2, each matching 6 bases. Looked up from germline, CDR1 is SGHTA and CDR2 is FQGTGA. The V end lost 10 bases, the J end lost 6 bases, and 19 bases lay between the germline ends. The length of the CDR3 is 14 residues. CDR3 nucleotide sequence: TGTGCCACCATAACCCGGGGGCCTACCAATGAGCAGTTCTTC. Protein product: CATITRGPTNEQFF.

The rearrangement links TRBV24-1 to TRBJ2-3; 8 bases match TRBD1. The CDR3 extends over 13 amino acids. With 8 bases clipped from V and 2 bases from J, the junction kept 2 bases outside the gene matches. Per the germline V gene, CDR1 is KGHDR and CDR2 is SFDVKD. The CDR3 DNA reads as TGTGCCACCAAGGACAGGGTCACAGATACGCAGTATTTT. Translated: CATKDRVTDTQYF.

This clonotype was seen only a few times. The chain joins TRBV10-2 to TRBJ1-1; 8 nucleotides line up with TRBD1. The V gene's germline CDR1 is WSHSY and CDR2 SAAADI. The CDR3 extends over 13 amino acids. V lost 6 bases and J lost 5; bases outside the gene matches: 5. The CDR3 spells CASRDRVWTEAFF. CDR3 bases: TGCGCCAGCAGGGACAGGGTGTGGACTGAAGCTTTCTTT.

This clonotype showed up many times. This sequence joins TRBV6-1 and TRBJ2-3; perhaps TRBD2 as D (6 bases). The CDR3 consists of 15 residues. Between the trimmed V and J ends, which lost 6 bases and 0 bases, there was a span of 13 bases. The germline V gene has CDR1 MNHNS and CDR2 SASEGT. The DNA for the CDR3 is TGTGCCAGCAGCCTAGCGTATACTAGCACAGATACGCAGTATTTT. Residues: CASSLAYTSTDTQYF.

There are many counts of this clonotype. CDR3 bases: TGCGCCAGCAGCCTGGGGAGTTCGAACACCGGGGAGCTGTTTTTT. This translates into CASSLGSSNTGELFF. This rearrangement joins TRBV5-1 to TRBJ2-2; D might be TRBD2 (5 bases). V was pared by 4 bases and J by 0 bases, with 10 bases between. The CDR3 sequence is 15 residues long. Germline V lookup: CDR1 SGHRS, CDR2 YFSETQ.

This clonotype was observed a handful of times. The chain joins TRBV12-3 or TRBV12-4 to TRBJ1-5; D perhaps matches TRBD1 (6 bases). The V end lost 3 bases, the J end lost 16 bases, and 22 bases lay between the germline ends. The CDR3 has 14 residues. CDR3 loop: CASSLAPPGHFGHF. DNA of the CDR3: TGTGCCAGCAGTTTGGCACCCCCGGGACACTTTGGCCATTTT.

This clonotype came up many times. V usage is TRBV29-1 and J usage is TRBJ2-5; no clear D. The CDR3 is 13 residues long. V was pared by 4 bases and J by 5 bases, with 14 bases between. The germline CDR1 and CDR2 sequences are SQVTM and ANQGSEA. This CDR3 is CSVALDPSETQYF. CDR3 coding DNA: TGCAGCGTTGCCCTGGATCCTTCGGAGACCCAGTACTTC.

This clonotype has a count of ten or more. The chain links TRBV12-3 or TRBV12-4 to TRBJ2-1; maybe TRBD1 (6 bases). The CDR3 has 14 residues. Trimming took 5 bases from V and 9 from J, leaving 17 bases between them. CDR3 protein: CASSPQGTTGEQFF. The CDR3 DNA reads TGTGCCAGCAGTCCCCAGGGGACCACGGGTGAGCAGTTCTTC.